A selection of T cell receptor beta chains follows, all from one sample in a study of graft-versus-host responses after intestinal transplantation. Profiling relied on immunoSEQ multiplex PCR, and the TCRdb table lists in-frame clones only, not all of them. The sample lists about 39,000 clones, about 95% occurring once. Their target antigens are unknown. This specimen was unstimulated CD8+ T cells sorted from spleen or lymph node cells, taken before transplant. The receptors originated from a human donor who was the organ donor for an intestinal transplant. The CDR3 runs from the conserved cysteine through the conserved F or W. A D gene is named only where the DNA matches it firmly. Clone size is not always given. Where it is, it says once, few, many or a class for expanded clones.

TRBJ2-7,.,TRBV30,.,TGTGCCTGGAGGAGGATAAGGGACCCCTACGAGCAGTACTTC,CAWRRIRDPYEQYF
TRBJ2-4,TRBD2,TRBV4-3,.,TGCGCCAGCAGCCAACATTTGGGACTAGCGGGGGGGGGAGCCAAAAACATTCAGTACTTC,CASSQHLGLAGGGAKNIQYF
TRBJ2-3,TRBD1,TRBV2,.,TGTGCCAGCAGGGACAGGGGGCTGGGCACAGATACGCAGTATTTT,CASRDRGLGTDTQYF
TRBJ1-6,.,TRBV6-5,.,TGTGCCAGCACCGCCGGGGTCTATAATTCACCCCTCCACTTT,CASTAGVYNSPLHF
TRBJ2-7,TRBD2,TRBV6-1,.,TGTGCCAGCAGTGAAAACGGGGGGGACTACGAGCAGTACTTC,CASSENGGDYEQYF
TRBJ2-7,TRBD1,TRBV4-1,.,TGCGCCAGCCAATCGGGACAGGGGGGTATTCGCTTC,CASQSGQGGIRF
TRBJ2-7,.,TRBV20-1,.,TGCAGTGCTAGCCCCACTTGGGAGCAGTACTTC,CSASPTWEQYF
TRBJ2-1,.,TRBV6-1,.,TGTGCCAGCATAGAGAGCAATGAGCAGTTCTTC,CASIESNEQFF
TRBJ2-7,.,TRBV6-1,.,TGTGCCAGCAGTGAATGGGGCGGGTCGAGCTCCTACGAGCAGTACTTC,CASSEWGGSSSYEQYF
TRBJ2-7,.,TRBV10-2,.,TGCGCCAGTAGTGATGTGGTGTCCTACGAGCAGTACTTC,CASSDVVSYEQYF
TRBJ1-2,TRBD1,TRBV11-3,.,TGTGCCAGCAGCTTCGAGGTGGCGGACAGGGAAGATAACTATGGCTACACCTTC,CASSFEVADREDNYGYTF
TRBJ2-1,.,TRBV10-1,once,TGCGCCAGCAGTGACCCCGGGTACGACAATGAGCAGTTCTTC,CASSDPGYDNEQFF
TRBJ1-6,.,TRBV4-3,few,TGCGCCAGCAGCCAGGGAGGGGCGGGTGGTTCACCCCTCCACTTT,CASSQGGAGGSPLHF
TRBJ2-1,TRBD2,TRBV10-2,.,TGCGCCAGCAGAAGCGGGGGGGCCTCCTACAATGAGCAGTTCTTC,CASRSGGASYNEQFF
TRBJ2-3,TRBD2,TRBV5-6,.,TGTGCCAGCAGCTTGGCGAGGGACTACCCCACAGATACGCAGTATTTT,CASSLARDYPTDTQYF
TRBJ1-2,TRBD1,TRBV4-3,.,TGCGCCAGCAGGCGACAGGGGGACTATGGCTACACCTTC,CASRRQGDYGYTF
TRBJ2-7,TRBD2,TRBV9,once,TGTGCCAGCAGCGGGGAGGGATACGAGCAGTACTTC,CASSGEGYEQYF
TRBJ1-1,.,TRBV7-6,.,TGTGCCAGCAGCTTAACCACAGGGATGAACACTGAAGCTTTCTTT,CASSLTTGMNTEAFF
TRBJ1-4,.,TRBV27,.,TGTGCCAGCAGTATCGGGGGCTCGGCTGAAAAACTGTTTTTT,CASSIGGSAEKLFF
TRBJ2-1,.,TRBV15,.,TGTGCCACCAGCTCCCTCAGGGAGATGGACAATGAGCAGTTCTTC,CATSSLREMDNEQFF
TRBJ2-3,.,TRBV6-5,.,TGTGCCAGCAGTTACGCCGGGACTAGCACAGATACGCAGTATTTT,CASSYAGTSTDTQYF
TRBJ1-1,.,TRBV5-1,.,TGCGCCAGCAGCTTGGGACAGGACGTAGGTGAAGCTTTCTTT,CASSLGQDVGEAFF
TRBJ1-2,.,TRBV29-1,.,TGCAGCGTTGAAGCAAACCGGGGCAGCTATGGCTACACCTTC,CSVEANRGSYGYTF
TRBJ2-2,TRBD1,TRBV5-5,.,TGTGCCAAACCGGGACAGCCAAACACCGGGGAGCTGTTTTTT,CAKPGQPNTGELFF
TRBJ2-3,TRBD2,TRBV5-8,.,TGTGCCAGCAGCTTGTTAGCGGGGGGGCGTGATACGCAGTATTTT,CASSLLAGGRDTQYF
TRBJ2-1,.,TRBV4-1,.,TGCGCCAGCAGCCAAATCCCCAGGGTGTACAATGAGCAGTTCTTC,CASSQIPRVYNEQFF
TRBJ2-3,.,TRBV19,.,TGTGCCAGTAGCCTACTAGTTACAGATACGCAGTATTTT,CASSLLVTDTQYF
TRBJ2-1,.,TRBV29-1,.,TGCAGCGTCACACCTGCGTCCTACAATGAGCAGTTCTTC,CSVTPASYNEQFF
TRBJ2-7,TRBD2,TRBV27,.,TGTGCCAGCAGGTCGCTAGCGGAGTACGAGCAGTACTTC,CASRSLAEYEQYF
TRBJ2-3,TRBD2,TRBV27,few,TGTGCCAGCAGTGGATGGACTAGCGGGGAAGATACGCAGTATTTT,CASSGWTSGEDTQYF
TRBJ2-7,.,TRBV28,.,TGTGCCAGCAGTTTAGATCCGGCAGGGTTCAACGAGCAGTACTTC,CASSLDPAGFNEQYF
TRBJ2-2,TRBD2,TRBV11-2,.,TGTGCCAGCAGCAGTAGCGGGGGGGCCCCCGGGGAGCTGTTTTTT,CASSSSGGAPGELFF
TRBJ1-3,.,TRBV9,.,TGTGCCAGCTCGTCCGGGGCGTCTGGAAACACCATATATTTT,CASSSGASGNTIYF
TRBJ1-4,.,TRBV6-5,.,TGTGCCAGCAGTTACTTTTGGGGCCCTAATGAAAAACTGTTTTTT,CASSYFWGPNEKLFF
TRBJ1-2,TRBD1,TRBV7-2,.,TGTGCCAGCAGCTCTTCCGGGACAGGGGGCGGTAGCTATGGCTACACCTTC,CASSSSGTGGGSYGYTF
TRBJ2-2,TRBD1,TRBV28,.,TGTGCCAGCAGTACTCCGACAGGGGGCTTCACCGGGGAGCTGTTTTTT,CASSTPTGGFTGELFF
TRBJ1-1,.,TRBV29-1,.,TGCAGCGTCGATAAGACGGGGAACACTGAAGCTTTCTTT,CSVDKTGNTEAFF
TRBJ2-2,TRBD1,TRBV30,once,TGTGCCTGGAAGGGCAGGGGGCTTGACAGCGGGGAGCTGTTTTTT,CAWKGRGLDSGELFF
TRBJ2-2,TRBD1,TRBV10-3,.,TGTGCCATCAGTGGGGGGACAGCCGCCGGGGAGCTGTTTTTT,CAISGGTAAGELFF
TRBJ2-1,TRBD2,TRBV19,.,TGTGCCAGTAGTGCCTATAGCGGGGCAACCAACAATGAGCAGTTCTTC,CASSAYSGATNNEQFF
TRBJ2-3,.,TRBV30,.,TGTGCCTGGAGTCCTGGTCGCACAGATACGCAGTATTTT,CAWSPGRTDTQYF
TRBJ1-2,.,TRBV11-2,.,TGTGCCAGCAGCTTAGATGGGGGGCCGAGCTATGGCTACACCTTC,CASSLDGGPSYGYTF
TRBJ2-7,TRBD1,TRBV5-4,once,TGTGCCAGCAGCTTGGACAGGGGCTACGAGCAGTACTTC,CASSLDRGYEQYF
TRBJ1-1,.,TRBV6-5,.,TGTGCCAGCAGTTACTCCTTAGGACGGAACACTGAAGCTTTCTTT,CASSYSLGRNTEAFF
TRBJ2-1,TRBD2,TRBV4-2,.,TGTGCCAGCAGCCAGGCAACACTAGCGGGCTCCTACAATGAGCAGTTCTTC,CASSQATLAGSYNEQFF
TRBJ1-6,.,TRBV19,.,TGTGCCAGTAGTAGGGAGGGGAGCTCCTATAATTCACCCCTCCACTTT,CASSREGSSYNSPLHF
TRBJ2-7,TRBD2,TRBV11-3,.,TGTGCCAGCAGCACGGGACTAGCGGGGGCAACATTACACTACGAGCAGTACTTC,CASSTGLAGATLHYEQYF
TRBJ1-5,.,TRBV11-3,.,TGTGCCAGCAGCCCCCCCCTCGGCGGACGTTATAGCAATCAGCCCCAGCATTTT,CASSPPLGGRYSNQPQHF
TRBJ1-2,TRBD1,TRBV6-6,.,TGTGCCAGCAGTGACCCCGGGACAGAGGACTATGGCTACACCTTC,CASSDPGTEDYGYTF
TRBJ2-3,.,TRBV4-3,.,TGCGCCAGCAGCCAAGATACTTATATAGATACGCAGTATTTT,CASSQDTYIDTQYF
TRBJ1-6,.,TRBV2,.,TGTGCCAGCAGTGAATTCAAAGGTAGTTCACCCCTCCACTTT,CASSEFKGSSPLHF
TRBJ2-2,.,TRBV27,.,TGTGCCAGCAGTGCAAACCCGGGGGCCGGGGAGCTGTTTTTT,CASSANPGAGELFF
TRBJ1-1,.,TRBV5-4,.,TGTGCCAGCAGCTTGTGGGGAGGGAGCACTGAAGCTTTCTTT,CASSLWGGSTEAFF
TRBJ2-3,.,TRBV7-9,few,TGTGCCAGCAGCTTAAATCTCCACCCAGATACGCAGTATTTT,CASSLNLHPDTQYF